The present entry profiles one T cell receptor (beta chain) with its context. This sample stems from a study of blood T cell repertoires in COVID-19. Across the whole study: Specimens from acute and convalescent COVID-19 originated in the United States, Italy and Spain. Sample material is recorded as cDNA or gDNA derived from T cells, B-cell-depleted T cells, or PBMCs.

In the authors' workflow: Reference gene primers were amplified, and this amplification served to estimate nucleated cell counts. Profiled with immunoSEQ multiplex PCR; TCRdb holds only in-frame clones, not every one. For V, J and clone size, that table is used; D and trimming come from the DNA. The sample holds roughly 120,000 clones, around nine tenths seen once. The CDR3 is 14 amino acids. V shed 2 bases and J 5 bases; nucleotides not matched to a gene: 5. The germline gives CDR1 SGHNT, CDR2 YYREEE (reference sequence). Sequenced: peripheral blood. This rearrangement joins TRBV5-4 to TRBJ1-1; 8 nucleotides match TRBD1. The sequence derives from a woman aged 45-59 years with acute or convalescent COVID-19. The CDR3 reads CASSLNRGGTEAFF. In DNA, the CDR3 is TGTGCCAGCAGCTTAAACAGGGGGGGAACTGAAGCTTTCTTT.